Below, 6 T cell receptor beta chains from the same sample are listed, as sequenced in a study of T-cell reconstitution after alpha-beta-depleted transplantation in children. Construction of the TCRbeta library involved unique molecular identifiers. TCRdb called the PCR reads again in MiXCR, with one record for every CDR3 protein. The sample has around 78,000 distinct CDR3 sequences, 13% to 15% seen once. The sample here was PBMCs, mostly from graft donor cells, taken 180 days after TCRalphabeta/CD19-depleted stem cell transplant. The source of these receptors is a male patient under 10 years old who had a stem cell transplant for acute lymphoblastic leukemia, so the T cells may come from the graft donor.

The V gene is TRBV2, the J gene TRBJ2-4, with TRBD2 matching over 9 bases. The ends lost 6 bases at V and 3 bases at J; junction bases unmatched: 9. In germline, CDR1 is SNHLY, CDR2 FYNNEI. The CDR3 runs 16 residues. The CDR3 loop reads CASSEYSGSGKNIQYF. CDR3 nucleotide sequence: TGTGCCAGCAGCGAATATAGCGGGAGCGGCAAAAACATTCAGTACTTC.

The DNA of the CDR3 is TGTGCCAGCAGCCCAGTGGGGAGGCCTGCCTACGAGCAGTACTTC. It specifies CASSPVGRPAYEQYF. J is TRBJ2-7 and V is TRBV7-3, with D tentatively TRBD2 (6 bases). The CDR3 covers 15 residues. Per germline, CDR1 SGHTA and CDR2 FQGTGA. Trimming removed 5 bases from V and 2 bases from J, with 16 bases in between.

The sample holds a few counts of this clonotype. The V gene is TRBV20-1, the J gene TRBJ2-7; D gene unclear. The CDR3 extends over 15 amino acids. V dropped 3 bases and J dropped 0 bases, with 15 bases sitting between them. CDR1 and CDR2 (germline): DFQATT, SNEGSKA (reference sequence). CDR3 residues: CSASRQRPPSYEQYF. The DNA of the CDR3 is TGCAGTGCTAGTCGTCAGCGACCTCCCTCCTACGAGCAGTACTTC.

This clonotype occurred a few times. DNA of the CDR3: TGTGCCAGCAGCGGGGGCCCAGGGCTTGGCGGCTACACCTTC. Encoded protein: CASSGGPGLGGYTF. The chain carries TRBV7-3 and TRBJ1-2; TRBD1 is a possible D gene (6 bases). CDR3 size: 14 residues. V was clipped by 5 bases and J by 8 bases, with 18 bases between them. CDR1 is SGHTA, CDR2 FQGTGA, per germline.

This clonotype occurred a few times. The V and J genes are TRBV20-1 and TRBJ1-2, with 7 bases lining up with TRBD1. Germline trimming cut 4 bases from V and 2 bases from J; bases unmatched to any gene: 19. Germline-derived CDR1 and CDR2 are DFQATT and SNEGSKA (reference sequence). This CDR3 region has 18 residues. CDR3 sequence reads: CSATPPTGWGIANYGYTF. CDR3 nucleotides: TGCAGTGCTACCCCTCCGACAGGGTGGGGGATAGCCAACTATGGCTACACCTTC.

This clonotype was seen a handful of times. The chain has TRBV5-5 and TRBJ1-5; D unresolved. Germline lookup yields CDR1 SGHKS and CDR2 YYEKEE (reference sequence). Trimming left V 0 bases short and J 0 bases short, with 7 bases between. The CDR3 length is 15 residues. The CDR3 nucleotides are TGTGCCAGCAGCTTGGGGCGGACTAGCAATCAGCCCCAGCATTTT. This codes for CASSLGRTSNQPQHF. The variable domain in full, with the rest retrieved from reference TRBV5-5 and TRBJ1-5, is DAGVTQSPTHLIKTRGQQVTLRCSPISGHKSVSWYQQVLGQGPQFIFQYYEKEERGRGNFPDRFSARQFPNYSSELNVNALLLGDSALYLCASSLGRTSNQPQHFGDGTRLSIL.